The entry below gives a single TCR beta chain sequence along with its context. Its target is unknown. Naive CD8 populations comprised CD45RO-negative cells positively selected for CCR7, excluding terminally differentiated effector memory CD45RA+ cells. Looked up from germline, CDR1 is SEHNR and CDR2 is FQNEAQ (reference sequence). Trimming cost V 2 bases and J 0 bases, with 7 bases left between them. The CDR3 spans 14 residues. The record originates from a study of shared clonotypes between healthy human individuals. Genomic DNA of every subset was divided equally among multiple immunoSEQ plates. Assay used: immunoSEQ multiplex PCR; TCRdb lists only in-frame clones, some missing. The sample comprises 560,000 or so clones, about 96% of which are singletons, and 0.095% to 0.13% rests with the top ten. Study findings and constraints: A few donors shared 4.5% to 6.5% of their naive CD4 clonotypes. The study found lower generation probabilities in non-shared clonotypes than in those shared by all four donors.

This TCR came from a woman aged 25 to 39 in good health. The chain combines TRBV7-9 with TRBJ1-1; D remains ambiguous. Sequenced sample: naive CD8+ T cells sorted from blood. The CDR3 nucleotides read TGTGCCAGCAGCTTATCCCCATTGAACACTGAAGCTTTCTTT. It codes for CASSLSPLNTEAFF.